Listed below are T cell receptor beta chains from one sample, sequenced in a study of T cell responses to AZD1222 COVID-19 vaccine. Here immunoSEQ multiplex PCR was the method, and the copy in TCRdb shows in-frame clones only, minus some. The sample records around 100,000 clones, about 88% being singletons. Sequencing was performed on peripheral blood, taken on day 0 of AZD1222 vaccination. These receptors all stem from an adult in good health. CDR3s leave out the opening cysteine and the closing phenylalanine or tryptophan.

j_call,v_call,cdr3_aa
TRBJ1-1,TRBV27,ASSLGLYTEAF
TRBJ1-1,TRBV28,ASSFFTLRNTEAF
TRBJ2-2,TRBV15,ATSPPTRTGELF
TRBJ1-3,TRBV9,ASSVGSASGNTIY
TRBJ1-2,TRBV6-2/TRBV6-3,ASSYSAGGRT
TRBJ2-1,TRBV27,ASSSTAGGVGNEQF
TRBJ1-3,TRBV7-2,ASSFPQGWDGNTIY
TRBJ2-2,TRBV5-1,ASSHGLAGEVHTGELF
TRBJ2-7,TRBV11-3,ASSFTLGGRGTYEQY
TRBJ2-7,TRBV7-2,ASSVARDSNYEQY